The 27 T cell receptor beta chains given below trace back to one sample, sequenced in a study of blood T cell repertoires in COVID-19 (dated by TCRdb to 2019 to 2021). The protocol used for the library was the immunoSEQ multiplex PCR assay. TCRdb carries this immuneACCESS record with in-frame sequences only. Its versions omit some clonotypes, under half of them owing to an unresolved V gene in the studies checked, with the rest unexplained. In all, the sample holds 200,000 to 250,000 clones, and under 85% of those were seen once. The top ten hold approximately 2% of the sample. Sequencing input: PBMCs or T cells enriched from blood (not recorded which). The receptors were sampled from a man aged 55 to 69 who had recovered from COVID-19.

The chain recombines TRBV7-2 with TRBJ1-5; 9 bases map to TRBD1. This CDR3 has 19 amino acids. Germline trimming cut 1 base from V and 4 bases from J; bases unmatched to any gene: 14. CDR1 is SGHTA and CDR2 is FQGNSA in the germline V gene. The DNA for the CDR3 is TGTGCCAGCAGCTTAGGGGGCAGGGGGGACAGGGACCTTAATCAGCCCCAGCATTTT. This gives the protein CASSLGGRGDRDLNQPQHF.

V is TRBV5-4 and J is TRBJ2-2, with 7 bases identical to TRBD2. Looked up from germline, CDR1 is SGHNT and CDR2 is YYREEE (reference sequence). The CDR3 runs to 14 residues. With 4 bases clipped from V and 6 bases from J, the junction kept 6 bases outside the gene matches. The CDR3 reads CASSGNLAAGELFF. In nucleotides, the CDR3 is TGTGCCAGCAGCGGGAATCTAGCGGCCGGGGAGCTGTTTTTT.

V and J are TRBV19 and TRBJ1-5; possible D gene TRBD1, 5 bases. Trimming removed 3 bases from V and 2 bases from J, with 17 bases in between. From germline, CDR1 is LNHDA and CDR2 SQIVND (reference sequence). CDR3 length equals 17 residues. CDR3 in DNA: TGTGCCAGTAGTATCAGCCACGTGACAGTGGGCAATCAGCCCCAGCATTTT. Its translation is CASSISHVTVGNQPQHF.

This chain connects TRBV6-5 to TRBJ2-3; 7 nucleotides align to TRBD1. Germline V gene lookup returns CDR1 MNHEY and CDR2 SVGAGI. V lost 2 bases to trimming and J lost 4 bases; unmatched junction nucleotides: 3. The length of the CDR3 is 14 residues. DNA of the CDR3: TGTGCCAGCAGTTACAACAGGGGATCAGATACGCAGTATTTT. As protein: CASSYNRGSDTQYF.

This clone has a single count. The chain couples TRBV30 to TRBJ1-4; no reliable D call. Germline CDR1 GTSNPN, CDR2 SVGIG (reference sequence). The germline V and J ends were trimmed by 3 bases and 0 bases, with 8 bases remaining between them. The CDR3 is made up of 14 amino acids. CDR3 sequence (DNA): TGTGCCTGGAGAGGCGGCGCAACTAATGAAAAACTGTTTTTT. Protein product: CAWRGGATNEKLFF.

The V and J genes are TRBV15 and TRBJ2-5; 8 nucleotides line up with TRBD2. This CDR3 region has 16 residues. CDR1 is LNHNV, CDR2 YYDKDF, per germline (reference sequence). The V gene end was trimmed by 0 bases and the J gene end by 5 bases; junction bases not matched to a gene: 8. In DNA, the CDR3 is TGTGCCACCAGCAGAGATCAACGGGGGGGCCGGGAGACCCAGTACTTC. Translation: CATSRDQRGGRETQYF.

The chain joins TRBV10-3 to TRBJ2-5; D is unclear. The CDR3 covers 13 residues. Germline CDR1 ENHRY, CDR2 SYGVKD. Trimming cost V 6 bases and J 2 bases, with 10 bases left between them. CDR3 loop: CAIRQSPQETQYF. The DNA for the CDR3 is TGTGCCATCAGACAGTCCCCTCAAGAGACCCAGTACTTC.

This clone has a handful of counts. The chain joins TRBV2 to TRBJ1-5; D is uncertain. The CDR3 runs 12 residues. The ends were cut back, 6 bases at V and 7 bases at J, with 10 bases in the middle. Per the germline V gene, CDR1 is SNHLY and CDR2 is FYNNEI. The CDR3 protein is CASSDTGQPQHF. The CDR3 DNA sequence: TGTGCCAGCAGCGATACCGGGCAGCCCCAGCATTTT.

The V and J genes are TRBV4-3 and TRBJ2-7; D is possibly TRBD1 (6 bases). Germline-derived CDR1 and CDR2 are LGHNA and YSLEER. Trimming left V 2 bases short and J 2 bases short, with 10 bases between. This CDR3 is 14 amino acids long. The CDR3 region is CASSQQRQAYEQYF. CDR3 nucleotides: TGCGCCAGCAGCCAACAACGACAGGCCTACGAGCAGTACTTC.

The CDR3 coding sequence is TGTGCCAGCAGCCTATCGGGACTTGAAGAGACCCAGTACTTC. Residues: CASSLSGLEETQYF. The chain employs TRBV7-2 and TRBJ2-5; D is possibly TRBD2 (6 bases). V was pared by 5 bases and J by 3 bases, with 13 bases between. The germline V gene encodes CDR1 SGHTA and CDR2 FQGNSA. CDR3 length equals 14 residues.

V usage is TRBV7-6 and J usage is TRBJ2-5; TRBD2 matches 10 bases. The V segment lost 3 bases and the J segment 3 bases; nucleotides outside the gene matches: 10. The CDR3 spans 17 residues. The germline gives CDR1 SGHVS, CDR2 FNYEAQ. The DNA for the CDR3 is TGTGCCAGCAGCTTGGTTAGCTACCTAGCGGGGGAAGAGACCCAGTACTTC. It codes for CASSLVSYLAGEETQYF.

The chain combines TRBV18 with TRBJ2-3; tentatively, D is TRBD1 (5 bases). V gave up 2 bases and J gave up 6 bases, with 12 bases separating them. Germline lookup yields CDR1 KGHSH and CDR2 LQKENI. The CDR3 is made up of 14 amino acids. Written as DNA, the CDR3 is TGTGCCAGCTCACCAGACAGAAGGTCCGATACGCAGTATTTT. Translation: CASSPDRRSDTQYF.

This clone was counted a few times. The V call is TRBV19, the J call TRBJ1-2; D is possibly TRBD1 (5 bases). CDR3 size: 15 residues. Germline V CDR1 and CDR2: LNHDA, SQIVND (reference sequence). V dropped 2 bases and J dropped 4 bases, with 14 bases sitting between them. This CDR3 reads CASSIPGKVLYGYTF. DNA of the CDR3: TGTGCCAGTAGTATACCAGGGAAGGTCCTCTATGGCTACACCTTC.

The rearrangement joins TRBV5-1 to TRBJ1-3, with 9 positions matching TRBD1. Germline trimming cut 1 base from V and 1 base from J; bases unmatched to any gene: 3. Germline CDR1 reads SGHRS; CDR2 reads YFSETQ. This CDR3 comprises 16 residues. CDR3 sequence reads: CASSLTGQGSGNTIYF. The CDR3 nucleotides read TGCGCCAGCAGCTTGACAGGACAGGGGTCTGGAAACACCATATATTTT.

The chain couples TRBV6-5 to TRBJ2-7; 7 positions agree with TRBD1. CDR1 is MNHEY and CDR2 is SVGAGI in the germline V gene. The V and J ends lost 6 bases and 2 bases, in that order; junction bases with no gene match: 7. This CDR3 comprises 14 residues. CDR3: CASRDREVPYEQYF. CDR3 nucleotide sequence: TGTGCCAGCAGAGACAGGGAAGTCCCCTACGAGCAGTACTTC.

The chain uses TRBV7-2 and TRBJ2-5; TRBD2 is a possible D gene (6 bases). Germline CDR1 SGHTA, CDR2 FQGNSA. Trimming removed 4 bases from V and 4 bases from J, with 16 bases in between. The CDR3 totals 15 residues. CDR3 in amino acids: CASSSSRLEAETQYF. The CDR3 nucleotides read TGTGCCAGCAGCTCATCTCGACTAGAAGCAGAGACCCAGTACTTC.

The V gene is TRBV7-8, the J gene TRBJ2-1; TRBD2 might be the D (6 bases). CDR1 is SGHVS and CDR2 is FQNEAQ in the germline V gene. This CDR3 contains 16 residues. V lost 3 bases and J 2 bases, leaving 14 bases between the germline ends. This CDR3 is CASSFGTERAYNEQFF. As DNA, the CDR3 is TGTGCCAGCAGCTTTGGGACGGAGCGGGCCTACAATGAGCAGTTCTTC.

V is TRBV13 and J is TRBJ1-1, with unresolved D. Trimming took 4 bases from V and 2 from J, leaving 11 bases between them. Germline loops: CDR1 PRHDT, CDR2 FYEKMQ (reference sequence). The CDR3 is made up of 14 amino acids. The CDR3 DNA reads as TGTGCCAGCAGCTCGGATGGACTAAACACTGAAGCTTTCTTT. It codes for CASSSDGLNTEAFF.

This rearrangement joins TRBV7-9 to TRBJ2-3; 8 positions match TRBD2. V trimming: 4 bases; J trimming: 0 bases; junction bases outside the gene matches: 3. CDR1 SEHNR and CDR2 FQNEAQ come from the germline V gene (reference sequence). The CDR3 runs to 15 residues. In DNA, the CDR3 is TGTGCCAGCAGCTCGGTAGCGGGGAGCACAGATACGCAGTATTTT. Translation: CASSSVAGSTDTQYF. Filled out from reference TRBV7-9 and TRBJ2-3, the complete variable domain reads DTGVSQNPRHKITKRGQNVTFRCDPISEHNRLYWYRQTLGQGPEFLTYFQNEAQLEKSRLLSDRFSAERPKGSFSTLEIQRTEQGDSAMYLCASSSVAGSTDTQYFGPGTRLTVL.

This sequence joins TRBV27 and TRBJ1-1, with a possible D match to TRBD1 (5 bases). V was cut by 7 bases and J by 7 bases, with 19 bases left in between. CDR1 is MNHEY and CDR2 is SMNVEV in the germline V gene (reference sequence). This CDR3 contains 14 residues. The CDR3 protein is CASTFRGRIGEAFF. CDR3 coding DNA: TGTGCCAGCACCTTCCGGGGGAGAATTGGTGAAGCTTTCTTT.

The V gene is TRBV7-9, the J gene TRBJ2-1; 7 bases align to TRBD2. Germline V CDR1 and CDR2: SEHNR, FQNEAQ (reference sequence). The J segment lost 1 base and the V segment lost 8 bases, leaving 2 bases of the junction unmatched. This CDR3 region has 13 residues. The DNA of the CDR3 is TGTGCCAGCGGGGGGGTGTCCTACAATGAGCAGTTCTTC. Protein: CASGGVSYNEQFF.

This chain's CDR3 is CASSTGQGVYNEQFF. The CDR3 DNA follows: TGTGCCAGCAGCACCGGACAGGGGGTTTACAATGAGCAGTTCTTC. The chain combines TRBV9 with TRBJ2-1; 10 bases align to TRBD1. CDR1 SGDLS and CDR2 YYNGEE come from the germline V gene. CDR3 length equals 15 residues. J gave up 4 bases and V 4 bases, and 5 bases lay outside the gene matches.

V is TRBV11-2 and J is TRBJ2-3; TRBD2 matches 8 bases. CDR1 SGHAT and CDR2 FQNNGV come from the germline V gene. The CDR3 has 16 residues. V shed 1 base and J 0 bases; nucleotides not matched to a gene: 3. Here the CDR3 reads CASSLGGGPSTDTQYF. CDR3 coding DNA: TGTGCCAGCAGCTTAGGCGGGGGGCCGAGCACAGATACGCAGTATTTT.

The chain recombines TRBV11-3 with TRBJ2-1, with D possibly being TRBD1 (5 bases). Germline assignment: CDR1 SGHNT and CDR2 YENEEA. This CDR3 comprises 14 residues. The germline V and J ends were trimmed by 5 bases and 0 bases, with 8 bases remaining between them. This CDR3 reads CASSPDISYNEQFF. CDR3 sequence (DNA): TGTGCCAGCAGCCCGGACATCTCCTACAATGAGCAGTTCTTC.

The chain couples TRBV3-1 (or the pseudogene TRBV3-2) to TRBJ1-2; no clear D gene. Germline V CDR1 and CDR2: LGHDT, YNNKEL (reference sequence). Trimming took off 5 bases at V and 4 bases at J, with 20 bases between the two ends. This CDR3 region has 16 residues. CDR3 loop: CASSSPTLNGFYGYTF. DNA of the CDR3: TGTGCCAGCAGCTCCCCCACCTTGAACGGGTTCTATGGCTACACCTTC.

The chain links TRBV9 to TRBJ2-7, with 7 bases fitting TRBD1. V lost 0 bases and J lost 6; bases outside the gene matches: 6. The germline gives CDR1 SGDLS, CDR2 YYNGEE. The CDR3 contains 14 residues. The CDR3 is CASSVVEGAGEQYF. In DNA, the CDR3 is TGTGCCAGCAGCGTAGTTGAGGGGGCTGGCGAGCAGTACTTC.

The chain employs TRBV4-3 and TRBJ1-2; 9 positions agree with TRBD1. CDR3 size: 15 residues. The V segment lost 2 bases and the J segment 4 bases; nucleotides outside the gene matches: 5. Germline V lookup: CDR1 LGHNA, CDR2 YSLEER. This CDR3 reads CASSQIQGAFYGYTF. In DNA form, the CDR3 reads TGCGCCAGCAGCCAAATACAGGGGGCGTTCTATGGCTACACCTTC.